Listed below are T cell receptor beta chains from one sample, sequenced in a study of blood T cell repertoires in COVID-19. Using immunoSEQ multiplex PCR, the repertoire was profiled, and TCRdb retains in-frame clones only, with some absent. In the table there are around 200,000 clones, approximately 86% of which are singletons. Sequencing was done on a sample of peripheral blood. Every receptor here comes from a man aged 35 to 55 with acute or convalescent COVID-19. Each CDR3 is given with its conserved first and last residue.

>14|TRBJ2-1|TRBV18
CASSPNSENNEQFF
>13|TRBJ1-5|TRBV9
CASSVETGQPQHF
>13|TRBJ1-2|TRBV7-6
CASSSQSNYGYTF
>13|TRBJ1-5|TRBV30
CAVSGDSNQPQHF
>13|TRBJ2-7|TRBV6-5
CASWGDSSYEQYF
>13|TRBJ1-3|TRBV11-2
CASSFEAGNTIYF
>15|TRBJ2-7|TRBV27
CASSSNRDRTYEQYF
>19|TRBJ2-3|TRBV7-9
CASSTPPSGGGSRTDTQYF
>13|TRBJ1-1|TRBV30
CAWSRDSYTEAFF
>12|TRBJ1-2|TRBV7-9
CASSINRGGYTF
>14|TRBJ2-1|TRBV7-2
CASSPGQGQDEQFF
>12|TRBJ1-1|TRBV7-9
CASSLGGIEAFF
>13|TRBJ2-7|TRBV28
CASSLGSSYEQYF
>15|TRBJ2-1|TRBV4-2
CASSQEGGTSIEQFF
>17|TRBJ2-3|TRBV27
CASSLAGGLGEVDTQYF
>14|TRBJ1-1|TRBV9
CASSFGTGGTEAFF
>16|TRBJ2-3|TRBV19
CASSSPVGRDTDTQYF
>12|TRBJ1-2|TRBV15
CATSRDSVGYTF
>18|TRBJ2-1|TRBV27
CASSSPGQGLFLYNEQFF
>15|TRBJ2-7|TRBV6-6
CASSYSRLASYEQYF
>14|TRBJ1-2|TRBV4-1
CASSQIGVFYGYTF
>12|TRBJ1-1|TRBV3-1/TRBV3-2
CASSPGTVEAFF
>14|TRBJ1-2|TRBV29-1
CSADGQGALTGYTF
>19|TRBJ2-5|TRBV7-9
CASSIIIPGTDRGLETQYF
>17|TRBJ2-5|TRBV2
CASSGGQGDTGQETQYF
>14|TRBJ1-5|TRBV2
CATKSQGSERPQHF
>14|TRBJ1-4|TRBV18
CASSLGQANEKLFF
>15|TRBJ1-1|TRBV6-5
CASSYLKSGVTEAFF
>16|TRBJ1-1|TRBV19
CASSSFGTGANTEAFF
>16|TRBJ2-1|TRBV6-2/TRBV6-3
CASSYVLAGDANEQFF
>12|TRBJ2-7|TRBV30
CAWSAWGDEQYF
>13|TRBJ2-3|TRBV27
CASSSDRGNTQYF
>13|TRBJ1-2|TRBV4-1
CASSPLNRAGYTF
>16|TRBJ1-6|TRBV15
CATSRTGGNGLSPLHF
>15|TRBJ2-7|TRBV28
CASSLEAGLTYEQYF
>15|TRBJ1-1|TRBV7-6
CASSQGQGGNTEAFF
>15|TRBJ1-1|TRBV9
CASSVPAGKNTEAFF
>15|TRBJ2-2|TRBV9
CASSVDRGRLGELFF
>15|TRBJ2-7|TRBV5-1
CASSPGRGRFYEQYF
>13|TRBJ1-5|TRBV30
CAWSTSSSQPQHF
>13|TRBJ2-7|TRBV11-2
CASSFAGSYEQYF
>15|TRBJ1-1|TRBV5-1
CASSLGRQTNTEAFF
>15|TRBJ1-3|TRBV19
CASSIGTDRGNTIYF
>18|TRBJ2-6|TRBV27
CASSFRWRRNSGANVLTF
>13|TRBJ1-4|TRBV29-1
CSVEEGLEEKLFF
>13|TRBJ2-5|TRBV27
CASRPGGSETQYF
>13|TRBJ1-5|TRBV10-1
CASSGTGRQPQHF
>17|TRBJ2-3|TRBV5-4
CASSFYQAGAFTDTQYF
>15|TRBJ2-3|TRBV9
CASSVRPSSTDTQYF
>12|TRBJ1-1|TRBV12-3/TRBV12-4
CASSLSDTEAFF